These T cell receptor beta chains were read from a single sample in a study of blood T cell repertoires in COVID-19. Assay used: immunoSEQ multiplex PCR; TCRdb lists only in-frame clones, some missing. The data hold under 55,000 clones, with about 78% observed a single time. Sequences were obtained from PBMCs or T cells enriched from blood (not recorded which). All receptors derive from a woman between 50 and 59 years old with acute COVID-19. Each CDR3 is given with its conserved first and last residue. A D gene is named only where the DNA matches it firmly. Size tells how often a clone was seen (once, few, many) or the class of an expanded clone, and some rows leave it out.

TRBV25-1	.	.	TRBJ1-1	CASSEVGGILEAFF	TGTGCCAGCAGTGAGGTAGGCGGGATACTTGAAGCTTTCTTT
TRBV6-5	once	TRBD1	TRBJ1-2	CASRIDRDLNYGYTF	TGTGCCAGCAGGATTGACAGGGACCTTAACTATGGCTACACCTTC
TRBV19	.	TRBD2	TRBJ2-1	CASSIGLAGEEQFF	TGTGCCAGTAGTATCGGACTAGCGGGGGAGGAGCAGTTCTTC
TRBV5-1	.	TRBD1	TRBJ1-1	CASSRAADRGTEAFF	TGCGCCAGCAGCAGAGCCGCGGACAGGGGCACTGAAGCTTTCTTT
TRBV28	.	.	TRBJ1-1	CASSLNEHAEAFF	TGTGCCAGCAGTTTAAACGAACACGCTGAAGCTTTCTTT
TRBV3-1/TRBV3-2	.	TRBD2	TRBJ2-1	CASSPLAGGHYNEQFF	TGTGCCAGCAGCCCCCTCGCGGGGGGGCATTACAATGAGCAGTTCTTC
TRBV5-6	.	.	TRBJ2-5	CASSLRQGNQETQYF	TGTGCCAGCAGCTTGAGGCAGGGAAACCAAGAGACCCAGTACTTC
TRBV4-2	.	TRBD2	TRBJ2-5	CASSQEGPSPGGGTQYF	TGTGCCAGCAGCCAAGAAGGTCCAAGCCCCGGGGGGGGGACCCAGTACTTC
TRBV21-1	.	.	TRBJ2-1	CASSKPQGGTYTYNEQFF	TGTGCCAGCAGCAAACCTCAGGGCGGGACGTATACCTACAATGAGCAGTTCTTC
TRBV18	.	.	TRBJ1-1	CASSPLFGSDTEAFF	TGTGCCAGCTCCCCGCTTTTCGGGTCCGATACTGAAGCTTTCTTT
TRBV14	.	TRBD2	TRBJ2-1	CASSPGGSSYNEQFF	TGTGCCAGCAGCCCGGGGGGAAGCTCCTACAATGAGCAGTTCTTC
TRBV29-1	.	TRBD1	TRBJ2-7	CSVLQGGPYEQYF	TGCAGCGTTCTACAGGGGGGCCCCTACGAGCAGTACTTC
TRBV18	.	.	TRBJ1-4	CASSLNSPTNEKLFF	TGTGCCAGCTCACTCAACAGCCCAACTAATGAAAAACTGTTTTTT
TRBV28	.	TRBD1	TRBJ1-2	CASKDRVGYGYTF	TGTGCCAGCAAGGACAGGGTCGGCTATGGCTACACCTTC
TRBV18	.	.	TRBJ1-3	CASSPDSYFSGNTIYF	TGTGCCAGCTCACCAGACAGCTATTTCTCTGGAAACACCATATATTTT
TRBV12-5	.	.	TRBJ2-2	CASGLVLTANTGELFF	TGTGCTAGTGGTTTGGTACTGACAGCCAACACCGGGGAGCTGTTTTTT
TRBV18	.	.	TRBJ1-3	CASSRETSGNTIYF	TGTGCCAGCTCACGGGAGACAAGTGGAAACACCATATATTTT